Each of the 16 T cell receptor beta chains below was sequenced from the same sample in a study of T cell clones after liver transplantation. Some clones are missing from TCRdb's copy, which holds only in-frame ones; the method was immunoSEQ multiplex PCR. The repertoire holds about 76,000 clones, over 80% seen once, with 2.5% to 3.5% in the top ten. The starting material was CD4+ T cells from blood, obtained at the 22-month timepoint. The receptors shown here come from a human patient who received a liver transplant. Some T cells here may be from the graft donor.

This chain links TRBV5-1 with TRBJ1-2; 9 bases agree with TRBD1. V lost 4 bases to trimming and J lost 6 bases; unmatched junction nucleotides: 7. Germline values: CDR1 SGHRS, CDR2 YFSETQ. This CDR3 is built from 14 residues. As DNA, the CDR3 is TGCGCCAGCAGCCCGGGACAGGGTCTTAATGGCTACACCTTC. Protein product: CASSPGQGLNGYTF. Using reference TRBV5-1 and TRBJ1-2 for the parts outside the CDR3, the full variable domain is KAGVTQTPRYLIKTRGQQVTLSCSPISGHRSVSWYQQTPGQGLQFLFEYFSETQRNKGNFPGRFSGRQFSNSRSEMNVSTLELGDSALYLCASSPGQGLNGYTFGSGTRLTVV.

The rearrangement links TRBV10-3 to TRBJ1-3; D is ambiguous. Germline CDR1 ENHRY, CDR2 SYGVKD. The CDR3 runs 14 residues. V lost 6 bases and J 0 bases, leaving 9 bases between the germline ends. CDR3 in amino acids: CAISGLGSGNTIYF. For the CDR3, the DNA is TGTGCCATCAGCGGCCTGGGCTCTGGAAACACCATATATTTT.

This chain links TRBV2 with TRBJ2-5; 7 bases line up with TRBD1. Germline CDR1 and CDR2: SNHLY and FYNNEI. The CDR3 runs 14 residues. After removal of 5 bases from V and 4 bases from J, the junction contained 7 bases not matched to a gene. CDR3: CASSSRTGTETQYF. The CDR3 region has the DNA TGTGCCAGCAGTTCTCGGACAGGAACAGAGACCCAGTACTTC. The full variable domain, rest sourced from reference TRBV2 and TRBJ2-5, is EPEVTQTPSHQVTQMGQEVILRCVPISNHLYFYWYRQILGQKVEFLVSFYNNEISEKSEIFDDQFSVERPDGSNFTLKIRSTKLEDSAMYFCASSSRTGTETQYFGPGTRLLVL.

A note on this clone: At the DNA level, this CDR3 is encoded by other sequences in the same sample as well. J is TRBJ1-2 and V is TRBV7-2; the match to TRBD1 covers 7 bases. In germline, CDR1 is SGHTA, CDR2 FQGNSA. J lost 3 bases, V lost 1 base, and 2 bases had no gene match. The CDR3 consists of 14 residues. DNA of the CDR3: TGTGCCAGCAGCTTAGGACAGGGCGACTATGGCTACACCTTC. It yields the protein CASSLGQGDYGYTF. The entire variable domain, with the rest obtained from reference TRBV7-2 and TRBJ1-2, is as follows: GAGVSQSPSNKVTEKGKDVELRCDPISGHTALYWYRQSLGQGLEFLIYFQGNSAPDKSGLPSDRFSAERTGGSVSTLTIQRTQQEDSAVYLCASSLGQGDYGYTFGSGTRLTVV.

The gene calls are TRBV9 and TRBJ2-3; a weak D match, TRBD2 (6 bases). Looked up from germline, CDR1 is SGDLS and CDR2 is YYNGEE. This CDR3 has 14 residues. V was trimmed by 2 bases and J by 2 bases, leaving 9 bases between them. Here the CDR3 DNA reads TGTGCCAGCAGCGTGACTAGTATCACAGATACGCAGTATTTT. Amino acid sequence: CASSVTSITDTQYF.

The chain recombines TRBV23-1 with TRBJ2-7; 9 bases are shared with TRBD1. TRBV23-1 counts as an open reading frame of uncertain function. J lost 4 bases, V lost 4 bases, and 11 bases had no gene match. The CDR3 loop spans 16 amino acids. The chain's CDR3 is CASSRKTGTGSYEQYF. In nucleotides, the CDR3 is TGCGCCAGCAGTCGTAAGACCGGGACAGGGTCTTACGAGCAGTACTTC.

With regard to this clone: Its ends do not fully match the called genes, so a read error is possible. CDR3 in amino acids: CAWSVGPPDMQYF. The CDR3 nucleotides are TGTGCCTGGAGTGTAGGTCCTCCAGATATGCAGTATTTT. V usage is TRBV30 and J usage is TRBJ2-3; no clear D. Per germline, CDR1 GTSNPN and CDR2 SVGIG (reference sequence). The CDR3 length is 13 residues.

This clone was observed a single time. This sequence joins TRBV11-2 and TRBJ1-3; possible D gene TRBD1, 6 bases. The germline CDR1 and CDR2 sequences are SGHAT and FQNNGV. V was clipped by 2 bases and J by 3 bases, with 14 bases between them. CDR3 length: 16 residues. CDR3 DNA: TGTGCCAGCAGCTTATTTGGACAGTTACTTGGAAACACCATATATTTT. It yields the protein CASSLFGQLLGNTIYF.

This rearrangement joins TRBV11-2 to TRBJ2-2; 10 bases are a match to TRBD2. CDR1 is SGHAT and CDR2 is FQNNGV in the germline V gene. Unmatched junction bases numbered 9, after V lost 5 bases and J lost 6 bases. CDR3 length: 16 amino acids. The CDR3 coding sequence is TGTGCCAGCAGCCTCATACTAGCGGGGCTCTCCGGGGAGCTGTTTTTT. Protein: CASSLILAGLSGELFF. Drawing the rest from reference TRBV11-2 and TRBJ2-2, the complete variable domain is EAGVAQSPRYKIIEKRQSVAFWCNPISGHATLYWYQQILGQGPKLLIQFQNNGVVDDSQLPKDRFSAERLKGVDSTLKIQPAKLEDSAVYLCASSLILAGLSGELFFGEGSRLTVL.

This clone appeared once. The V call is TRBV4-3, the J call TRBJ2-5; D remains ambiguous. Germline lookup yields CDR1 LGHNA and CDR2 YSLEER. Trimming left V 4 bases short and J 1 base short, with 13 bases between. This CDR3 contains 15 residues. Here the CDR3 reads CASSRFHTSQETQYF. The CDR3 DNA reads as TGCGCCAGCAGCCGCTTTCATACTTCCCAAGAGACCCAGTACTTC.

The chain links TRBV5-1 to TRBJ2-5; D assignment may be TRBD1 or TRBD2 (5 bases each). Germline loops: CDR1 SGHRS, CDR2 YFSETQ. V lost 1 base to trimming and J lost 5 bases, with 18 bases between them. The CDR3 runs 16 residues. CDR3 nucleotide sequence: TGCGCCAGCAGCTTGTGGGTGGGGCAGGGAGTGGAGACCCAGTACTTC. Residues: CASSLWVGQGVETQYF.

The J gene is TRBJ2-5, the V gene TRBV5-8, with a weak D call TRBD1 (5 bases). The CDR3 runs to 13 residues. From germline, CDR1 is SGHTS and CDR2 YDEGEE. Trimming shortened V by 2 bases and J by 1 base, and 6 bases separated the two germline ends. Written as DNA, the CDR3 is TGTGCCAGCAGCTTTGACAGCCAAGAGACCCAGTACTTC. It yields the protein CASSFDSQETQYF.

The chain uses TRBV7-9 and TRBJ1-1; 7 nucleotides agree with TRBD1. J lost 1 base, V lost 4 bases, and 6 bases had no gene match. The CDR3 has 15 amino acids. Germline lookup yields CDR1 SEHNR and CDR2 FQNEAQ (reference sequence). The CDR3 DNA reads as TGTGCCAGCAGCTCCCCGGGACAGACGAACACTGAAGCTTTCTTT. It translates to CASSSPGQTNTEAFF.

The chain recombines TRBV2 with TRBJ1-5; a possible D gene is TRBD1 (5 bases). Germline CDR1 reads SNHLY; CDR2 reads FYNNEI. There are 15 residues in the CDR3. Trimming removed 1 base from V and 3 bases from J, with 10 bases in between. This CDR3 is CASSEGNRNNQPQHF. CDR3 sequence (DNA): TGTGCCAGCAGTGAAGGTAACAGGAACAATCAGCCCCAGCATTTT.

This clone showed up just a few times. The J gene is TRBJ2-1, the V gene TRBV7-2; 8 nucleotides match TRBD2. CDR3 length: 14 residues. J was trimmed by 10 bases and V by 4 bases; bases with no gene match: 9. Germline V CDR1 and CDR2: SGHTA, FQGNSA. CDR3 loop: CASSYGGAIDEQFF. Written as DNA, the CDR3 is TGTGCCAGCAGCTACGGGGGGGCCATCGACGAGCAGTTCTTC.

The chain couples TRBV10-3 to TRBJ2-2; 11 bases line up with TRBD2. Germline trimming cut 8 bases from V and 10 bases from J; bases unmatched to any gene: 9. This CDR3 is 14 amino acids long. Germline loops: CDR1 ENHRY, CDR2 SYGVKD. For the CDR3, the DNA is TGTGCCATCCGAAGAACTAGCGGGAGTGAGGAGCTGTTTTTT. Its translation: CAIRRTSGSEELFF.